This is a list of T cell receptor beta chains from one sample in a study of T-cell memory formation after mild COVID-19. TCRdb re-analysed the 5' RACE reads in MiXCR, keeping a single row per CDR3 protein. The sample contains under 350,000 distinct CDR3 sequences, under 20% of which appear only once. Sequenced input: PBMCs or a T cell subset sorted from them (not recorded which). These receptors were collected from a man younger than 30 who had mild COVID-19 (a few samples of this study predate the infection). Cell type and time point are not known. The CDR3 runs from the conserved cysteine through the conserved F or W. Each record gives: V gene, CDR3 protein.

v_gene: TRBV7-9
CDR3aa: CASTPTDQETQYF

v_gene: TRBV9
CDR3aa: CASSPRLAPSYEQYF

v_gene: TRBV11-2
CDR3aa: CASSLRVFSGRGETQYF

v_gene: TRBV20-1
CDR3aa: CSARDVINIRYF

v_gene: TRBV20-1
CDR3aa: CSSGRRENQPQHF

v_gene: TRBV7-2
CDR3aa: CASSPRLTGVPHNEQFF

v_gene: TRBV2
CDR3aa: CASSELAGGPRYEQYF

v_gene: TRBV20-1
CDR3aa: CSARDQQRGTQETQYF

v_gene: TRBV13
CDR3aa: CASSLGTGRRFF

v_gene: TRBV7-8
CDR3aa: CASSWTANSGANVLTF

v_gene: TRBV29-1
CDR3aa: CSVESRQTYEQYF

v_gene: TRBV3-1
CDR3aa: CASTGGHQETQYF

v_gene: TRBV4-2
CDR3aa: CASSPSASGGENEQFF

v_gene: TRBV27
CDR3aa: CASSWWGAVTGELFF

v_gene: TRBV24-1
CDR3aa: CATSDFGGTPQYF

v_gene: TRBV9
CDR3aa: CASSVEPGRGSPLHF

v_gene: TRBV4-3
CDR3aa: CASSQDGGGSETQYF

v_gene: TRBV27
CDR3aa: CASSFTHKETQYF

v_gene: TRBV6-2/TRBV6-3
CDR3aa: CASTLGQGYEQYF

v_gene: TRBV9
CDR3aa: CASSPQGGGRSPLHF

v_gene: TRBV5-1
CDR3aa: CASSSTEGMYTEAFF

v_gene: TRBV11-2
CDR3aa: CASSLDHGRNQPQHF

v_gene: TRBV5-1
CDR3aa: CASSVWTGPGELFF

v_gene: TRBV6-1
CDR3aa: CASSERQVRGETQYF

v_gene: TRBV7-3
CDR3aa: CASSLKRTDTQYF

v_gene: TRBV7-9
CDR3aa: CASSSARTVSSYNEQFF

v_gene: TRBV7-8
CDR3aa: CASSWDQETQYF

v_gene: TRBV7-9
CDR3aa: CASRKDAGGNTIYF

v_gene: TRBV2
CDR3aa: CASTPRRQGNYGYTF

v_gene: TRBV5-1
CDR3aa: CASSLSTGQGNGYTF

v_gene: TRBV6-2/TRBV6-3
CDR3aa: CASTSPWRVGRDEQFF

v_gene: TRBV4-1
CDR3aa: CASSPAGGTAKNIQYF

v_gene: TRBV6-2/TRBV6-3
CDR3aa: CASSWGWGNEQFF

v_gene: TRBV20-1
CDR3aa: CSARGVGQGPYEQYF

v_gene: TRBV6-5
CDR3aa: CASSYREKAFF

v_gene: TRBV9
CDR3aa: CASSVDPEEDTQYF

v_gene: TRBV7-6
CDR3aa: CASSLYKGGWAEAFF

v_gene: TRBV9
CDR3aa: CASSVGLAGKAGELFF

v_gene: TRBV5-1
CDR3aa: CASRLDPGGRWNTGELFF

v_gene: TRBV5-1
CDR3aa: CASSLAGGQTEAFF

v_gene: TRBV7-9
CDR3aa: CASSPRTGGAQDTQYF

v_gene: TRBV7-8
CDR3aa: CASSLAPFVSF

v_gene: TRBV12-3/TRBV12-4
CDR3aa: CASSPGTSIEQFF

v_gene: TRBV15
CDR3aa: CATSRGKRGGKDTQYF

v_gene: TRBV10-3
CDR3aa: CAIRNQGVDYGYTF

v_gene: TRBV6-5
CDR3aa: CASRPVNPNTEAFF

v_gene: TRBV2
CDR3aa: CASSVGANTGELFF